Listed below are T cell receptor beta chains from one sample, sequenced in a study of post-analysis software for immune sequencing data. TCRdb reanalysed the PCR reads using MiXCR and keeps one entry per CDR3 protein. The table has some 890,000 distinct CDR3 sequences, roughly 58% seen once. Sequenced: blood. The receptors come from a girl aged 5-17 years with multiple sclerosis. CDR3s include the opening cysteine and the closing phenylalanine or tryptophan.

TRBV5-6	CASRQQGGYTF
TRBV4-1	CASSGDLQGGMETQYF
TRBV5-5	CASSFPDRGINEQFF
TRBV25-1	CASSEYGGQGADTQYF
TRBV7-6	CASSWQTSGQETQYF
TRBV6-6	CASSYATGVSGANVLTF
TRBV29-1	CSVEDIRSSGANVLTF
TRBV27	CASSPDRVGNDEQYF
TRBV10-3	CAISEGQPSYEQYF
TRBV2	CASSEQAVSYEQYF
TRBV7-9	CASTPNRWEQFF
TRBV11-2	CASSLEFVGRTDTQYF
TRBV9	CASSVSSGRSLSSYNEQYF
TRBV12-3/TRBV12-4	CASSLTTGSGSNNEQYF
TRBV12-3/TRBV12-4	CASSVRDRYNEKLFF
TRBV5-1	CASSLGAINEQFF
TRBV10-3	CAIRGGGSSDTQYF
TRBV29-1	CSVEQGRSDTQYF
TRBV3-1	CASSQGRSTEAFF
TRBV5-6	CASSSTGVPHPRKYSYEQYF
TRBV14	CASRGQFYEQYF
TRBV7-9	CASSGLTYQETQYF
TRBV20-1	CSARDRGSTEAFF
TRBV7-3	CASSLAGRAADTQYF
TRBV20-1	CSAIGSGSPLHF